Listed here are 29 T cell receptor beta chains from one sample, sequenced in a study of beta chain features in type 1 diabetes. Expressed TCRB transcripts were sequenced because the isolated RNA had all been reverse transcribed beforehand. The protocol was immunoSEQ multiplex PCR, while the TCRdb copy is restricted to in-frame clones and leaves out a portion. The repertoire holds about 130,000 clones, with about a tenth as singletons. The source material was central memory CD4+ T cells from blood. The receptors derive from a man younger than 30 in good health.

This clone was observed a few times. The chain combines TRBV30 with TRBJ1-1; tentative D call: TRBD1 (6 bases). The V end was cut by 2 bases, the J end by 4 bases, with 11 bases between. The germline V gene encodes CDR1 GTSNPN and CDR2 SVGIG (reference sequence). The CDR3 is 13 amino acids. The CDR3, as DNA: TGTGCCTGGAGTAGGGGGTTGAGCACTGAAGCTTTCTTT. It specifies CAWSRGLSTEAFF. Supplemented by reference TRBV30 and TRBJ1-1, the full variable domain reads SQTIHQWPATLVQPVGSPLSLECTVEGTSNPNLYWYRQAAGRGLQLLFYSVGIGQISSEVPQNLSASRPQDRQFILSSKKLLLSDSGFYLCAWSRGLSTEAFFGQGTRLTVV.

This clone showed up just a few times. The J gene is TRBJ2-5, the V gene TRBV18; 7 nucleotides match TRBD1. V lost 0 bases and J lost 5; bases outside the gene matches: 0. The CDR3 runs 13 residues. The germline gives CDR1 KGHSH, CDR2 LQKENI. The chain's CDR3 is CASSPPTGETQYF. In DNA, the CDR3 is TGTGCCAGCTCACCACCGACAGGGGAGACCCAGTACTTC.

This clone was found a few times. The gene calls are TRBV6-6 and TRBJ2-3, with TRBD2 identical over 10 bases. V gave up 6 bases and J gave up 0 bases; unmatched junction bases: 3. The CDR3 consists of 15 residues. The V gene's germline CDR1 is MNHNY and CDR2 SVGAGI (reference sequence). The CDR3 protein is CASRKTSGSTDTQYF. The CDR3 nucleotides read TGTGCCAGCAGAAAGACTAGCGGGAGCACAGATACGCAGTATTTT.

Ten or more counts support this clone. The chain is built from TRBV4-2 and TRBJ2-5; TRBD2 matches 7 bases. The CDR3 spans 15 residues. Per germline, CDR1 LGHNA and CDR2 YNFKEQ. V lost 8 bases, J lost 2 bases, and 11 bases stayed unmatched. CDR3 sequence (DNA): TGTGCCAGCTCTACGGGAGGTGGGACTCAAGAGACCCAGTACTTC. Residues: CASSTGGGTQETQYF.

This chain connects TRBV28 to TRBJ2-1, with 12 bases aligning to TRBD2. The CDR3 runs 14 residues. The junction had 5 bases not matched to a gene; V was cut back by 6 bases and J by 8 bases. Per the germline V gene, CDR1 is MDHEN and CDR2 is SYDVKM. The CDR3 is CASRPSGGAYEQFF. The CDR3 region has the DNA TGTGCCAGCAGACCTAGCGGGGGGGCCTATGAGCAGTTCTTC.

This clone appeared many times. This rearrangement joins TRBV4-3 to TRBJ2-2, with 9 positions matching TRBD1. This CDR3 region has 15 residues. J gave up 4 bases and V 3 bases, and 3 bases lay outside the gene matches. CDR1 is LGHNA, CDR2 YSLEER, per germline. The CDR3 loop is CASSQGQGFTGELFF. CDR3 nucleotides: TGCGCCAGCAGCCAGGGACAGGGTTTCACCGGGGAGCTGTTTTTT.

This clone was found a few times. V is TRBV5-1 and J is TRBJ2-2; tentatively, D is TRBD1 (6 bases). CDR3 size: 15 residues. The V gene's germline CDR1 is SGHRS and CDR2 YFSETQ. V was pared by 4 bases and J by 3 bases, with 13 bases between. The CDR3 protein is CASSPTGLHTGELFF. In DNA form, the CDR3 reads TGCGCCAGCAGCCCCACAGGGTTGCACACCGGGGAGCTGTTTTTT.

In its sample, this clone was seen a few times. This chain uses TRBV2 with TRBJ2-3; 14 bases line up with TRBD2. CDR1 and CDR2 from the germline V gene are SNHLY and FYNNEI. Unmatched junction bases numbered 8, after V lost 5 bases and J lost 4 bases. The CDR3 consists of 17 residues. CDR3 sequence (DNA): TGTGCCAGCAGTCGAAAAATGACTAGCGGGGGGGCAGATACGCAGTATTTT. Protein: CASSRKMTSGGADTQYF.

This rearrangement joins TRBV15 to TRBJ1-2; TRBD1 might be the D (5 bases). The CDR3 length is 13 residues. V dropped 0 bases and J dropped 4 bases, with 6 bases sitting between them. CDR1 is LNHNV and CDR2 is YYDKDF in the germline V gene (reference sequence). The CDR3 DNA reads TGTGCCACCAGCAGAGAACAGGCCTATGGCTACACCTTC. Its translation: CATSREQAYGYTF.

In its sample, this clone was seen a few times. The gene calls are TRBV6-5 and TRBJ1-5; D possibly corresponds to TRBD1 (6 bases). The CDR3 length is 15 residues. The V end lost 4 bases, the J end lost 1 base, and 11 bases lay between the germline ends. Germline lookup yields CDR1 MNHEY and CDR2 SVGAGI. The CDR3 nucleotides read TGTGCCAGCAGTTCCCTTGGACAGAGCAATCAGCCCCAGCATTTT. Translating gives CASSSLGQSNQPQHF.

This clone came up a few times. V usage is TRBV6-1 and J usage is TRBJ2-3; D unclear. Germline loops: CDR1 MNHNS, CDR2 SASEGT. The CDR3 covers 11 residues. Trimming took off 6 bases at V and 5 bases at J, with 6 bases between the two ends. The CDR3 bases are TGTGCCAGCAGCTCTAGAGATACGCAGTATTTT. Translation: CASSSRDTQYF.

The V gene is TRBV5-1, the J gene TRBJ2-5; 8 bases map to TRBD1. This CDR3 spans 15 amino acids. With V trimmed by 6 bases and J by 5 bases, 12 bases remained unmatched. Germline CDR1 reads SGHRS; CDR2 reads YFSETQ. The CDR3 coding sequence is TGCGCCAGCAACAGGGGGGCGACAGGGTTGGAGACCCAGTACTTC. Its protein product is CASNRGATGLETQYF.

This clone turned up a few times. The genes are TRBV6-1 and TRBJ1-5, with 7 bases aligning to TRBD1. Germline V gene lookup returns CDR1 MNHNS and CDR2 SASEGT. CDR3 length equals 14 residues. The ends lost 7 bases at V and 3 bases at J; junction bases unmatched: 6. The CDR3 here is CASNTGTVNQPQHF. The DNA of the CDR3 is TGTGCCAGCAATACTGGGACAGTCAATCAGCCCCAGCATTTT.

This clone has a handful of counts. The V gene is TRBV4-3, the J gene TRBJ2-5; 9 bases are shared with TRBD2. The junction had 8 bases not matched to a gene; V was cut back by 4 bases and J by 2 bases. From germline, CDR1 is LGHNA and CDR2 YSLEER. This CDR3 is built from 16 residues. Here the CDR3 reads CASSPAGGGGQETQYF. CDR3 nucleotides: TGCGCCAGCAGCCCAGCGGGGGGCGGGGGGCAAGAGACCCAGTACTTC.

The chain employs TRBV7-2 and TRBJ2-2; D might be TRBD1 (5 bases). V lost 5 bases to trimming and J lost 4 bases, with 11 bases between them. CDR1 and CDR2 from the germline V gene are SGHTA and FQGNSA. This CDR3 is 14 amino acids long. CDR3 sequence reads: CASSGQGATGELFF. Written as DNA, the CDR3 is TGTGCCAGCAGCGGCCAGGGCGCCACCGGGGAGCTGTTTTTT. The whole variable domain, filled in from reference TRBV7-2 and TRBJ2-2, reads GAGVSQSPSNKVTEKGKDVELRCDPISGHTALYWYRQSLGQGLEFLIYFQGNSAPDKSGLPSDRFSAERTGGSVSTLTIQRTQQEDSAVYLCASSGQGATGELFFGEGSRLTVL.

This clone was observed a few times. The rearrangement links TRBV4-3 to TRBJ2-7; TRBD1 agrees at 8 bases. Unmatched junction bases numbered 9, after V lost 2 bases and J lost 3 bases. The CDR3 is 16 amino acids. Germline assignment: CDR1 LGHNA and CDR2 YSLEER. In nucleotides, the CDR3 is TGCGCCAGCAGCCAAACTGTTGGAGACAGGGGCTACGAGCAGTACTTC. Protein product: CASSQTVGDRGYEQYF.

In the case of this clone: The sample carries other DNA sequences with the same CDR3. The CDR3 DNA reads as TGTGCCAGCTCACCGGCGGGCCAGGAGACCCAGTACTTC. Translation: CASSPAGQETQYF. The genes are TRBV18 and TRBJ2-5; TRBD2 might be the D (5 bases). This CDR3 has 13 amino acids. Per germline, CDR1 KGHSH and CDR2 LQKENI. Trimming cost V 3 bases and J 5 bases, with 10 bases left between them. Complete variable domain (other parts from reference TRBV18 and TRBJ2-5): NAGVMQNPRHLVRRRGQEARLRCSPMKGHSHVYWYRQLPEEGLKFMVYLQKENIIDESGMPKERFSAEFPKEGPSILRIQQVVRGDSAAYFCASSPAGQETQYFGPGTRLLVL.

The chain is built from TRBV19 and TRBJ1-5; TRBD1 aligns across 9 bases. Germline-derived CDR1 and CDR2 are LNHDA and SQIVND (reference sequence). The junction had 4 bases not matched to a gene; V was cut back by 0 bases and J by 4 bases. This CDR3 contains 16 residues. The CDR3 is CASSIDRDRVNQPQHF. CDR3 sequence (DNA): TGTGCCAGTAGTATAGATCGGGACAGGGTAAATCAGCCCCAGCATTTT. Using reference TRBV19 and TRBJ1-5 for the parts outside the CDR3, the full variable domain is DGGITQSPKYLFRKEGQNVTLSCEQNLNHDAMYWYRQDPGQGLRLIYYSQIVNDFQKGDIAEGYSVSREKKESFPLTVTSAQKNPTAFYLCASSIDRDRVNQPQHFGDGTRLSIL.

Many counts were recorded for this clone. The genes are TRBV5-6 and TRBJ2-2; D is unclear. The V gene's germline CDR1 is SGHDT and CDR2 YYEEEE. Between the trimmed V and J ends, which lost 4 bases and 8 bases, there was a span of 6 bases. CDR3 length: 11 residues. CDR3 nucleotide sequence: TGTGCCAGCAGCACGAGGGGGGAGCTGTTTTTT. It specifies CASSTRGELFF.

This chain links TRBV27 with TRBJ2-7, with a possible D match to TRBD1 (6 bases). Germline V CDR1 and CDR2: MNHEY, SMNVEV (reference sequence). The CDR3 covers 14 residues. The V and J ends lost 2 bases and 2 bases respectively, with 10 bases between them. CDR3: CASSLVDSTYEQYF. CDR3 DNA sequence: TGTGCCAGCAGTTTAGTGGACAGTACCTACGAGCAGTACTTC.

The chain couples TRBV5-1 to TRBJ2-1; 8 nucleotides align to TRBD2. With 0 bases clipped from V and 1 base from J, the junction kept 3 bases outside the gene matches. The CDR3 runs 16 residues. Germline values: CDR1 SGHRS, CDR2 YFSETQ. DNA for the CDR3: TGCGCCAGCAGCTTGGCAGCGGGGGAATCCTACAATGAGCAGTTCTTC. As protein: CASSLAAGESYNEQFF.

This clone appeared a few times. The V gene is TRBV5-6, the J gene TRBJ2-3; the D is unclear. This CDR3 has 12 amino acids. Germline assignment: CDR1 SGHDT and CDR2 YYEEEE. V lost 2 bases, J lost 2 bases, and 3 bases lay in between. The CDR3 sequence is CASSFNTDTQYF. The CDR3 nucleotides are TGTGCCAGCAGCTTCAACACAGATACGCAGTATTTT.

This chain links TRBV6-6 with TRBJ2-7, with 16 bases lining up with TRBD2. The V gene's germline CDR1 is MNHNY and CDR2 SVGAGI (reference sequence). The CDR3 sequence is 16 residues long. J was trimmed by 6 bases and V by 2 bases; bases with no gene match: 4. The CDR3 region is CASSYGTSGGAGEQYF. DNA for the CDR3: TGTGCCAGCAGTTACGGGACTAGCGGGGGGGCCGGCGAGCAGTACTTC.

This chain connects TRBV21-1 to TRBJ2-1; the table's TRBD2 call for D was not verified on the DNA. TRBV21-1 is a documented pseudogene. The CDR3 covers 12 residues. The CDR3 coding sequence is TGTGCCAGCAAAAGGGCGACTAGCGAGCAGTTCTTC. Residues: CASKRATSEQFF.

This clone was seen ten or more times. This chain joins TRBV7-9 and TRBJ1-5; 8 bases are shared with TRBD1. The CDR3 consists of 15 residues. With 3 bases clipped from V and 3 bases from J, the junction kept 4 bases outside the gene matches. Germline CDR1 is SEHNR and CDR2 is FQNEAQ (reference sequence). CDR3 coding DNA: TGTGCCAGCAGCTTCTCGACAGGGGACAATCAGCCCCAGCATTTT. Its translation is CASSFSTGDNQPQHF.

The gene calls are TRBV5-1 and TRBJ2-3; 9 bases are a match to TRBD2. The CDR3 contains 21 residues. Per the germline V gene, CDR1 is SGHRS and CDR2 is YFSETQ. J lost 6 bases, V lost 1 base, and 24 bases had no gene match. The CDR3 reads CASSLLVVTLIYGTSYDTQYF. DNA of the CDR3: TGCGCCAGCAGCTTGTTGGTTGTCACGCTGATTTACGGGACTAGCTATGATACGCAGTATTTT. The whole variable domain, remainder taken from reference TRBV5-1 and TRBJ2-3, is KAGVTQTPRYLIKTRGQQVTLSCSPISGHRSVSWYQQTPGQGLQFLFEYFSETQRNKGNFPGRFSGRQFSNSRSEMNVSTLELGDSALYLCASSLLVVTLIYGTSYDTQYFGPGTRLTVL.

The chain combines TRBV18 with TRBJ1-6; D is unresolved. The V gene lost 3 bases and the J gene lost 9 bases, with 6 bases spanning the gap. The germline CDR1 and CDR2 sequences are KGHSH and LQKENI. The CDR3 totals 12 residues. The CDR3 loop reads CASSPGSSPLHF. For the CDR3, the DNA is TGTGCCAGCTCACCGGGGAGTTCACCCCTCCACTTT.

V and J are TRBV20-1 and TRBJ2-5; D is ambiguous. V was pared by 6 bases and J by 5 bases, with 7 bases between. The CDR3 loop spans 10 amino acids. CDR1 is DFQATT and CDR2 is SNEGSKA in the germline V gene (reference sequence). This CDR3 is CSAPVETQYF. CDR3 DNA: TGCAGTGCGCCAGTGGAGACCCAGTACTTC.

This clone has at least ten counts. J is TRBJ1-2 and V is TRBV2; 9 positions match TRBD1. CDR3 length: 14 amino acids. Germline CDR1 and CDR2: SNHLY and FYNNEI. The ends lost 4 bases at V and 2 bases at J; junction bases unmatched: 2. The CDR3 DNA is TGTGCCAGCAGTGGGACAGGGGTCAACTATGGCTACACCTTC. Its translation: CASSGTGVNYGYTF.